These 7 T cell receptor beta chains were all obtained from the same sample, sequenced in a study of T cell responses to AZD1222 COVID-19 vaccine. Profiling relied on immunoSEQ multiplex PCR, and the TCRdb table lists in-frame clones only, not all of them. The table records tens of thousands of clones, around 88% of them present only once. Specimen: peripheral blood, collected 28 days after the second AZD1222 dose. These receptors came from an adult who received the AZD1222 COVID-19 vaccine.

The CDR3 loop reads CASSNVGGRETQYF. The DNA of the CDR3 is TGTGCCAGCTCAAACGTCGGGGGTCGGGAGACCCAGTACTTC. V usage is TRBV18 and J usage is TRBJ2-5; D is perhaps TRBD2 (6 bases). Germline lookup yields CDR1 KGHSH and CDR2 LQKENI. With 5 bases removed from V and 5 bases from J, the gap between germline ends came to 15 bases. CDR3 size: 14 residues.

The rearrangement joins TRBV6-5 to TRBJ1-5; the match to TRBD1 covers 7 bases. This CDR3 spans 15 amino acids. Losses at the gene ends were 5 bases for V and 1 base for J; bases not matched to a gene: 5. Germline CDR1 is MNHEY and CDR2 is SVGAGI. This CDR3 is CASSTLGQSNQPQHF. The CDR3 DNA sequence: TGTGCCAGCAGTACCCTGGGACAGAGCAATCAGCCCCAGCATTTT.

V usage is TRBV5-1 and J usage is TRBJ2-1; 7 bases match TRBD1. This CDR3 is 17 amino acids long. Trimming cost V 4 bases and J 1 base; bases outside gene matches: 11. Germline V CDR1 and CDR2: SGHRS, YFSETQ. DNA of the CDR3: TGCGCCAGCAGCCCCACAATTTTACAGGGGTCCTACAATGAGCAGTTCTTC. Translating it yields CASSPTILQGSYNEQFF. Drawing the rest from reference TRBV5-1 and TRBJ2-1, the complete variable domain is KAGVTQTPRYLIKTRGQQVTLSCSPISGHRSVSWYQQTPGQGLQFLFEYFSETQRNKGNFPGRFSGRQFSNSRSEMNVSTLELGDSALYLCASSPTILQGSYNEQFFGPGTRLTVL.

J is TRBJ1-1 and V is TRBV11-3; 7 bases line up with TRBD1. V lost 2 bases and J lost 13; bases outside the gene matches: 7. This CDR3 is 12 amino acids long. Per the germline V gene, CDR1 is SGHNT and CDR2 is YENEEA. The CDR3 DNA reads TGTGCCAGCAGCTTACAGGGGGAAGAGGTTTTCTTT. Its translation is CASSLQGEEVFF.

This clone has a single count. This chain joins TRBV7-2 and TRBJ1-4, with no clear D. The CDR3 loop spans 15 amino acids. The V gene's germline CDR1 is SGHTA and CDR2 FQGNSA. V was shortened by 1 base and J by 8 bases, with 14 bases between the two germline ends. The CDR3 coding sequence is TGTGCCAGCAGCTTAGGCTTCACCGAACGGGAAAAACTGTTTTTT. Its protein product is CASSLGFTEREKLFF.

A few counts support this clone. The chain combines TRBV6-5 with TRBJ2-1, with D unclear. This CDR3 has 16 amino acids. The germline V gene has CDR1 MNHEY and CDR2 SVGAGI. V lost 0 bases, J lost 3 bases, and 12 bases lay in between. The CDR3 DNA reads TGTGCCAGCAGTTACTCGGTCGAGGTTTACTACAATGAGCAGTTCTTC. This translates into CASSYSVEVYYNEQFF.

V usage is TRBV18 and J usage is TRBJ1-4; the D is unclear. Germline values: CDR1 KGHSH, CDR2 LQKENI. The V end was cut by 3 bases, the J end by 5 bases, with 10 bases between. The CDR3 has 14 residues. CDR3 sequence reads: CASSPQQLNEKLFF. Here the CDR3 DNA reads TGTGCCAGCTCACCGCAGCAGCTGAATGAAAAACTGTTTTTT.